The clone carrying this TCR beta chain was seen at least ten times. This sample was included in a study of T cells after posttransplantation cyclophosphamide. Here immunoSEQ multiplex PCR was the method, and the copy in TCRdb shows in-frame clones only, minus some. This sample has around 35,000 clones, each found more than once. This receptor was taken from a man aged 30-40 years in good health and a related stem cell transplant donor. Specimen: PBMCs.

The chain's CDR3 is CASSSRTGGSNEKLFF. In nucleotides, the CDR3 is TGTGCCAGCAGTTCAAGGACAGGGGGCTCTAATGAAAAACTGTTTTTT. The genes are TRBV27 and TRBJ1-4, with TRBD1 matching over 11 bases. The CDR3 is 16 amino acids. With V trimmed by 4 bases and J by 3 bases, 4 bases remained unmatched. Per the germline V gene, CDR1 is MNHEY and CDR2 is SMNVEV (reference sequence).